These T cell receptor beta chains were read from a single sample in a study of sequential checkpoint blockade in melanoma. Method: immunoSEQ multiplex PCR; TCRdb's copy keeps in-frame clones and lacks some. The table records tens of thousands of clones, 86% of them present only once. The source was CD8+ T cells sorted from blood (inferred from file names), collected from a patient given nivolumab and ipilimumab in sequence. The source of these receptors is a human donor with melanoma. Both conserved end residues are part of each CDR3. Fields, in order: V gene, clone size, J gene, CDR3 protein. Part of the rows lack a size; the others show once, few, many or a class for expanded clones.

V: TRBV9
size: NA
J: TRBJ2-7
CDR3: CASSVAGGTYEQYF

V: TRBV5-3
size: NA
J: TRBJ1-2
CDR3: CASMDSPNYGYTF

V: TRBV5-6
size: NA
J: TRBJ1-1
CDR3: CASSLRDRPWDTEAFF

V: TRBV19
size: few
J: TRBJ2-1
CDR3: CASTSRGREVNEQFF

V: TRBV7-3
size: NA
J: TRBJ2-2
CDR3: CASSENFQRSGELFF

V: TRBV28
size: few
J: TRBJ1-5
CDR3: CASSLSVDRLRSQHF

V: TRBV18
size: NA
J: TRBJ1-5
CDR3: CASSSTGGSNQPQHF

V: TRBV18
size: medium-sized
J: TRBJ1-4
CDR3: CASSTQNRDVVEKLFF

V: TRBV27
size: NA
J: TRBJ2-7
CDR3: CASSLSSGYEQYF

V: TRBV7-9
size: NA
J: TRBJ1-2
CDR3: CASSLARAPYGYTF

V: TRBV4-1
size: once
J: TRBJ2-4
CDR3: CASSQVGGRAKNIQYF

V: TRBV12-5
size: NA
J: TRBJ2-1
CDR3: CASGLPPSGSNPYNEQFF

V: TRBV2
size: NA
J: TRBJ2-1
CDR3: CASSARTNEQFF

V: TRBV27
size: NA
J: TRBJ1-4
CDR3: CASSLWTGDEKLFF

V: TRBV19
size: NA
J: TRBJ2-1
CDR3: CASRVAGNEDEQFF

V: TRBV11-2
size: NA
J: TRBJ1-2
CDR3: CASSLVGQASGYTF

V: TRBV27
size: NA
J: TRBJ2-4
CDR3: CASSLARGGNIQYF

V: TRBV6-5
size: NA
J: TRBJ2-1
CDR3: CASSYGTYHSEQFF

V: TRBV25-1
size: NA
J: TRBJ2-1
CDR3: CASSDLAFPTGKRIQFF

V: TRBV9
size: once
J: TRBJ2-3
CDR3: CASSAPGRELRTDTQYF

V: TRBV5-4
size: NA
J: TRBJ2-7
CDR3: CASSWGTGVVEQYF

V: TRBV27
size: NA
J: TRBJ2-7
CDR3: CASMGGPDSYEQYF

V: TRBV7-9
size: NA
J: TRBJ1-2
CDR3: CASSFQSGDGAGYTF

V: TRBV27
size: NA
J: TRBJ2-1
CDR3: CASSSGASVDEQFF

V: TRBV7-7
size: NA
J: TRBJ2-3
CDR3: CASSQDRGSDTQYF

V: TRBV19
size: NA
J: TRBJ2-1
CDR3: CASSWTSGHSEQFF

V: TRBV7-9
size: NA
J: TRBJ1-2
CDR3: CASSDTGERLYGYTF

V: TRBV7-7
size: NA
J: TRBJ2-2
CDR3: CASSFIANTGELFF

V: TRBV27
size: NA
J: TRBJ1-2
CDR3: CASTSGTAVGYTF

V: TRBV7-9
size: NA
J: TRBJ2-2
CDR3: CASSLASGPSNTGELFF

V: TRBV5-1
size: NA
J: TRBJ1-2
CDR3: CASSFPDRSNPNYGYTF

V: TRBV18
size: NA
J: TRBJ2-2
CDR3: CASSPDRGTFGVSTGELFF

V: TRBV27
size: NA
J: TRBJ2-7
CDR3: CASSYGTGEYEQYF

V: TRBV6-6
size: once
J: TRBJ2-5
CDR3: CASSYSSSRYQETQYF

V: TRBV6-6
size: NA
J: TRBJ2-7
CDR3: CASSYSGQYEQYF

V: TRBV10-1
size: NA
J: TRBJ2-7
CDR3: CASSKREAPYEQYF

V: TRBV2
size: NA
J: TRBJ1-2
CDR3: CASGDIQGQLYDYTF

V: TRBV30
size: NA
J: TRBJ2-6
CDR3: CAWNLGSGANVLTF

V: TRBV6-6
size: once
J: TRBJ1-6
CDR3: CASSSGQGNSPLHF

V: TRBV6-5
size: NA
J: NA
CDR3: CASSYSGGFLYEQYF

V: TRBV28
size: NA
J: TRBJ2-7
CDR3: CASSLLTSYEQYF

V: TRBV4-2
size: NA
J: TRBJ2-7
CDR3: CASSQVGLYEQYF

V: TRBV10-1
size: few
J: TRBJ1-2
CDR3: CASSESPGDGYTF

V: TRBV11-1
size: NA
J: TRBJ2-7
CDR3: CASGWWGTGADEQYF

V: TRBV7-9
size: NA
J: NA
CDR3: CASSFLDEQYF

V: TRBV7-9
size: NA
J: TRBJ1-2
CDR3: CASSSSSDRGIYGYTF

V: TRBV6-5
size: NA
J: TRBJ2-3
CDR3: CASSYRGTDTQYF

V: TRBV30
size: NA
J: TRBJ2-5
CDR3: CAWSHGLAGEVETQYF

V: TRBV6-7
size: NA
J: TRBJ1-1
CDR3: CASSYSNTGARVPLTNTEAFF

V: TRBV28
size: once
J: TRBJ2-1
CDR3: CASSLSRDRTYNEQFF

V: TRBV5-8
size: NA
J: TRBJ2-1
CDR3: CASSLGAGRGSNEQFF